This TCR beta chain was identified in a study of cytomegalovirus exposure and HLA in healthy donors. Whole-study findings and limits: Many donors shared some public TCRs, even though most TCR sequences were rare. Fewer N-insertions than the approximately 700-donor mean were reportedly shown by an Asian-associated ancestry cluster in a later analysis.

Germline CDR1 and CDR2: SEHNR and FQNEAQ (reference sequence). The V gene lost 3 bases and the J gene lost 2 bases, with 13 bases spanning the gap. CDR3 length: 15 residues. Concerning this clone: The target antigen is unknown.

The PCR made use of 60 Vbeta and 13 Jbeta primers. Clones were read by immunoSEQ multiplex PCR, and TCRdb kept only the in-frame ones, dropping some. This table holds about 160,000 clones, about two thirds found once. The specimen was PBMCs. This chain links TRBV7-9 with TRBJ1-2; unclear D gene. This receptor was obtained from a woman between 18 and 30 years old in good health and CMV-seropositive. CDR3 loop: CASSFWGGGNYGYTF. CDR3 in DNA: TGTGCCAGCAGCTTTTGGGGAGGAGGGAACTATGGCTACACCTTC.